The T cell receptor beta chain described here comes from a study of CD8 T cells in Susac syndrome (dated by TCRdb to about 2019). Background on the whole study: Whether CD8+ T cell activation and differentiation in Susac syndrome was antigen driven was tested using repertoire sequencing. CD8+ T cell repertoire clonality was compared between some 12 healthy donors, approximately 14 Susac syndrome patients and some 15 multiple sclerosis patients. Summary of the overall study and its limitations: The TCR sequencing and HLA analysis was acknowledged to have included a relatively small number of individuals.

The germline V gene supplies CDR1 MNHEY and CDR2 SVGAGI. Ends trimmed: V by 6 bases, J by 3 bases; bases unmatched to a gene: 7. The CDR3 sequence holds 14 residues, the cysteine and phenylalanine included. Only CDR3 DNA remains: 42 bases, in frame from the first base. A note on this clonotype: It has no known antigen specificity. Nothing much larger sits one base from this clone, and base qualities are not available.

Peripheral blood CD8+ and CD4+ T cells from healthy donors, Susac syndrome patients and multiple sclerosis patients were profiled by high-throughput TCR beta sequencing. The multiple sclerosis controls were treatment-naive patients whose relapsing-remitting disease, either stable or active, fulfilled the revised McDonald criteria. CD8+ TEMRA cells were enriched by FACS, while bulk CD8+ and CD4+ T cells were purified by magnetic negative isolation. Blood was drawn into EDTA tubes, processed within 24 hours, and PBMCs were isolated by density gradient centrifugation. PBMCs intended for TCR sequencing were cryopreserved in liquid nitrogen and thawed later in a water bath at 37 degrees C. A purity of at least 90% was achieved for sorted or isolated CD4+, CD8+ and CD8+ TEMRA cells. RNA was extracted with the RNeasy kit and 0.5 to 1 ug was reverse transcribed using random hexamers. The immunoSEQ multiplex PCR assay, covering 54 Vbeta and 13 Jbeta segments, was used to amplify TCR beta CDR3 regions. PCR amplification bias was corrected by using a synthetic template baseline for primer optimization and computational correction. Regarding the original processing steps: Only productive sequences were kept, with reads annotated to V, D and J genes according to IMGT and analyzed in immunoSEQ Analyzer. To calculate clonality, Shannon entropy was normalized by log2 of the number of productive unique sequences and then subtracted from one. Public and private clones were assessed among the 100 most prevalent clones of each patient and control. A clone was defined as Susac-specific if it was absent from the healthy and MS cohorts, from 1052 published viral clones and from other ImmuneACCESS disease sequences. TCRdb trimmed the raw reads at Q25, called clones with MiXCR and kept productive beta chains. Entries that share a CDR3 protein sequence are merged under the most common genes and DNA. TCRdb's processing, not the authors' own work, is the source of the V and J calls. The sample table lists roughly 120,000 distinct CDR3 sequences, 80% to 95% of them with a count of one. The top ten clonotypes cover roughly 0.3% of the sample.

Material for sequencing was CD8+ T cells from PBMCs. Recombination joined TRBV6-5 with TRBJ2-7; 8 junctional bases match TRBD1. The sequence came from a human donor with multiple sclerosis. The CDR3 in this case is CASSPGQAHYEQYF. The sequenced DNA: TGTGCCAGCAGCCCGGGACAGGCCCACTACGAGCAGTACTTC.